This is a list of T cell receptor beta chains from one sample in a study of T cell responses to AZD1222 COVID-19 vaccine. Measured with immunoSEQ multiplex PCR; TCRdb has only the in-frame clones, and not every one. Altogether about 67,000 clones are present, 84% being singletons, with the ten largest covering 21%. The sample consisted of peripheral blood, taken on day 0 of AZD1222 vaccination. These receptors came from an adult in good health. Both conserved end residues are part of each CDR3. The D gene is left open where the match is weak. Clone size is not always given. Where it is, it says once, few, many or a class for expanded clones.

abundance: few
v_gene: TRBV2
d_gene: NA
j_gene: TRBJ1-3
CDR3nt: TGTGCCAGCCGTCGGACGAGGGGGGAAGGAAACACCATATATTTT
CDR3aa: CASRRTRGEGNTIYF

abundance: NA
v_gene: TRBV7-9
d_gene: NA
j_gene: TRBJ1-1
CDR3nt: TGTGCCAGCAGCTTAGCTCCAGGGGTTAACACTGAAGCTTTCTTT
CDR3aa: CASSLAPGVNTEAFF

abundance: NA
v_gene: TRBV7-2
d_gene: NA
j_gene: TRBJ1-1
CDR3nt: TGTGCCAGCAGCTTAGAATTGGTCAACGGGGCTTTCTTT
CDR3aa: CASSLELVNGAFF

abundance: NA
v_gene: TRBV9
d_gene: NA
j_gene: TRBJ1-1
CDR3nt: TGTGCCAGCACTCCAGGCCCGAGGGAAACTGAAGCTTTCTTT
CDR3aa: CASTPGPRETEAFF

abundance: NA
v_gene: TRBV3-1/TRBV3-2
d_gene: NA
j_gene: TRBJ2-7
CDR3nt: TGTGCCAGCAGCCAAGTCCCAGTCTACGAGCAGTACTTC
CDR3aa: CASSQVPVYEQYF

abundance: NA
v_gene: TRBV30
d_gene: NA
j_gene: TRBJ2-5
CDR3nt: TGTGCCTGGAGTCCCCTGACCTCATCCCAGACCCAGTACTTC
CDR3aa: CAWSPLTSSQTQYF

abundance: NA
v_gene: TRBV9
d_gene: NA
j_gene: TRBJ1-2
CDR3nt: TGTGCCAGCAGCCCCGAGGAGGAATTCTATGGCTACACCTTC
CDR3aa: CASSPEEEFYGYTF

abundance: NA
v_gene: TRBV28
d_gene: TRBD1
j_gene: TRBJ1-2
CDR3nt: TGTGCCAGCTTTTCGACAGGGAAAGGCTACACCTTC
CDR3aa: CASFSTGKGYTF

abundance: NA
v_gene: TRBV7-5
d_gene: NA
j_gene: TRBJ2-1
CDR3nt: TGTGTCAGAAGCTTAGGTCTTGGCAGGGGTGGGTACAATGAGCAGTTCTTC
CDR3aa: CVRSLGLGRGGYNEQFF

abundance: NA
v_gene: TRBV15
d_gene: NA
j_gene: TRBJ1-2
CDR3nt: TGTGCCACCAGCAGAGCAACGGAGAAATGGGGTTATGGCTACACCTTC
CDR3aa: CATSRATEKWGYGYTF

abundance: NA
v_gene: TRBV11-3
d_gene: NA
j_gene: TRBJ2-3
CDR3nt: TGTGCCAGCAGCCCTACCCCCTACACAGATACGCAGTATTTT
CDR3aa: CASSPTPYTDTQYF

abundance: NA
v_gene: TRBV18
d_gene: NA
j_gene: TRBJ2-7
CDR3nt: TGTGCCAGCTCACCAAGGACTACCTACGAGCAGTACTTC
CDR3aa: CASSPRTTYEQYF

abundance: NA
v_gene: TRBV12-3/TRBV12-4
d_gene: NA
j_gene: TRBJ1-3
CDR3nt: TGTGCCAGCAGTTTTTCGCTGGGAAACACCATATATTTT
CDR3aa: CASSFSLGNTIYF

abundance: NA
v_gene: TRBV10-3
d_gene: TRBD1
j_gene: TRBJ2-7
CDR3nt: TGTGCCATCAGTGGGGAAAGGGGACAGGGGAACTACGAGCAGTACTTC
CDR3aa: CAISGERGQGNYEQYF

abundance: once
v_gene: TRBV6-2/TRBV6-3
d_gene: TRBD2
j_gene: TRBJ2-1
CDR3nt: TGTGCCAGCAGTCAGGGACTAGCGGGAGGACCCTACAATGAGCAGTTCTTC
CDR3aa: CASSQGLAGGPYNEQFF